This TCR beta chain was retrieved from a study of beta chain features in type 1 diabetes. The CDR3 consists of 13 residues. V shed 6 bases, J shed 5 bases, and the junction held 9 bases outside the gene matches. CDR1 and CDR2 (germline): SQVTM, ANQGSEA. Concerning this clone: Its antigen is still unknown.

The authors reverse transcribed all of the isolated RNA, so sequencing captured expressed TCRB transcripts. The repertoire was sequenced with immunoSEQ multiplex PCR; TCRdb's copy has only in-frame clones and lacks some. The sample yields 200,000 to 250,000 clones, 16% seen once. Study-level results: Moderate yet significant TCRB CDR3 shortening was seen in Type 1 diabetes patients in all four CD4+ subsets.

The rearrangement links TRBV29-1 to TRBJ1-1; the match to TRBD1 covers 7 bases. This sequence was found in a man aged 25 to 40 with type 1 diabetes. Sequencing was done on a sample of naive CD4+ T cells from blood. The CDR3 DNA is TGCAGCGTCGCTGGACAGGTGGGAACTGAAGCTTTCTTT. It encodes CSVAGQVGTEAFF.